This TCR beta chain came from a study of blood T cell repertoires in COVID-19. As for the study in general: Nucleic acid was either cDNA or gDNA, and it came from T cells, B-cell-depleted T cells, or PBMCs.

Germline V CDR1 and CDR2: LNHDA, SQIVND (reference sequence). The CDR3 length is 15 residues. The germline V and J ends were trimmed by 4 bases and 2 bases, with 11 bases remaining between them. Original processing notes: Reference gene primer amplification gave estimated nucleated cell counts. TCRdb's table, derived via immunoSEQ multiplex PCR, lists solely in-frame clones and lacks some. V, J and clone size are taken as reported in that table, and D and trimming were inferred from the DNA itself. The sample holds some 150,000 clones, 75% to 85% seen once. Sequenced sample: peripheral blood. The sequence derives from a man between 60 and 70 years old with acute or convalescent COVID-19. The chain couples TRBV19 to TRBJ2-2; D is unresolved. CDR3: CASSKWRANTGELFF. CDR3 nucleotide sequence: TGTGCCAGTAGTAAGTGGAGAGCTAACACCGGGGAGCTGTTTTTT.